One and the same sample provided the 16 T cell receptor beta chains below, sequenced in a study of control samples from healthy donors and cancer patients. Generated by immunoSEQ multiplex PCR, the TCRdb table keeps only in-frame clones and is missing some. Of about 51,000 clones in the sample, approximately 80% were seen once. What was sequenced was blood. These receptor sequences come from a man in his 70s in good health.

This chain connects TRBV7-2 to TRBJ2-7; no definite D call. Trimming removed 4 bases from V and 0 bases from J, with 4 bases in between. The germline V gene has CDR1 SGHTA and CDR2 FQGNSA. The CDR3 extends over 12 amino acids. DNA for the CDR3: TGTGCCAGCAGCTCCTTCTCCTACGAGCAGTACTTC. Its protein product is CASSSFSYEQYF.

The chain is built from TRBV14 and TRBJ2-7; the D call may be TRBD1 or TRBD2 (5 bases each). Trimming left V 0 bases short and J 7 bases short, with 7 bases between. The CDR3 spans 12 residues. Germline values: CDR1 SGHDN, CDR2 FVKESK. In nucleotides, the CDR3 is TGTGCCAGCAGCCAAGAATGGGGGGAGCAGTACTTC. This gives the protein CASSQEWGEQYF.

CDR3 region: CATSRDSLRLQETQYF. The CDR3 DNA is TGTGCCACCAGCAGAGACTCCCTTCGGCTTCAAGAGACCCAGTACTTC. The gene calls are TRBV15 and TRBJ2-5, with D unclear. Germline CDR1 reads LNHNV; CDR2 reads YYDKDF (reference sequence). V was pared by 0 bases and J by 2 bases, with 13 bases between. CDR3 length: 16 residues.

The CDR3 nucleotides are TGTGCCAGCAGCCTCCGGACTAGCGTCAACACAGATACGCAGTATTTT. It encodes CASSLRTSVNTDTQYF. The genes are TRBV5-4 and TRBJ2-3; TRBD2 aligns across 9 bases. Germline V gives CDR1 SGHNT, CDR2 YYREEE (reference sequence). Unmatched junction bases numbered 8, after V lost 4 bases and J lost 2 bases. CDR3 size: 16 residues.

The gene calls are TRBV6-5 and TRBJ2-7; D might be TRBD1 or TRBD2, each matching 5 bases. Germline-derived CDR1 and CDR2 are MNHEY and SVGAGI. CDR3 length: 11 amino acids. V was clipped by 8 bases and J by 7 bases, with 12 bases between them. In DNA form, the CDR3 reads TGTGCCAGCCACTCCTGGGGGGAGCAGTACTTC. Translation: CASHSWGEQYF.

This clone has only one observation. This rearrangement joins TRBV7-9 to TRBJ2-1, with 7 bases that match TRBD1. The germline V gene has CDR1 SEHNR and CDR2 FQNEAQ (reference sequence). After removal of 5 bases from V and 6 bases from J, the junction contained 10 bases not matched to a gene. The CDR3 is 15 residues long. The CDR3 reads CASSLGGRVSNEQFF. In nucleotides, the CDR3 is TGTGCCAGCAGCCTAGGGGGCAGGGTAAGCAATGAGCAGTTCTTC.

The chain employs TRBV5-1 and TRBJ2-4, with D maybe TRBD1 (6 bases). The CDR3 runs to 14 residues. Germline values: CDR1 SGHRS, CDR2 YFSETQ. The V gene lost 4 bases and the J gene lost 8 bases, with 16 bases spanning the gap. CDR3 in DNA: TGCGCCAGCAGCCCCACAGGGAGTTGGGACATTCAGTACTTC. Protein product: CASSPTGSWDIQYF.

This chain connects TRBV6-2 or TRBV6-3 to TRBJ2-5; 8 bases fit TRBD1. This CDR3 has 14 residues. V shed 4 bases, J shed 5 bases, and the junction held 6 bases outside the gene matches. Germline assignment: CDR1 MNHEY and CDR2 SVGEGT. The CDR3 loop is CASSSQGARETQYF. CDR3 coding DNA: TGTGCCAGCAGTTCGCAGGGGGCTCGGGAGACCCAGTACTTC.

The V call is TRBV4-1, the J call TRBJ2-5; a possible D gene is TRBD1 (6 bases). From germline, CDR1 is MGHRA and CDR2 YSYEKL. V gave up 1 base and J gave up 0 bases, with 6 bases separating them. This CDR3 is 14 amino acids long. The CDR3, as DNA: TGCGCCAGCAGCCAAGGGGACAACCAAGAGACCCAGTACTTC. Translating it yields CASSQGDNQETQYF.

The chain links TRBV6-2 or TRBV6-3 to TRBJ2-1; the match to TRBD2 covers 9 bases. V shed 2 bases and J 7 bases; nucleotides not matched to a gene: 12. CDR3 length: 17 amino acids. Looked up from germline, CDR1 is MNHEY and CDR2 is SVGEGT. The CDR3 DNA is TGTGCCAGCAGTTACGACCGATTAGCGGGAGAGGGGAATGAGCAGTTCTTC. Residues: CASSYDRLAGEGNEQFF.

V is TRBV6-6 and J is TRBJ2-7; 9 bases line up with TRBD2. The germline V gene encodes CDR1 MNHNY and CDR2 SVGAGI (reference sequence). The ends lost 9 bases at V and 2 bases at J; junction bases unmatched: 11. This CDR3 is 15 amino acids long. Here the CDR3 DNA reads TGTGCCAGTAATAGCGGGAGAAGTTCCACCTACGAGCAGTACTTC. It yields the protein CASNSGRSSTYEQYF.

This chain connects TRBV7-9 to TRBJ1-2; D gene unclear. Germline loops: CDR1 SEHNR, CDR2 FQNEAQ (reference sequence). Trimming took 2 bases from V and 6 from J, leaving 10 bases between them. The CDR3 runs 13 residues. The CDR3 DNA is TGTGCCAGCAGCTTAAGGGTTGCAAATGGCTACACCTTC. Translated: CASSLRVANGYTF.

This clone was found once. This CDR3 is CASSSGLAGTLQETQYF. The CDR3 DNA reads TGTGCCAGCAGCTCTGGACTAGCGGGGACCCTCCAAGAGACCCAGTACTTC. This chain links TRBV11-2 with TRBJ2-5, with 12 nucleotides matching TRBD2. This CDR3 spans 17 amino acids. Trimming removed 4 bases from V and 1 base from J; junction bases left unmatched: 7. CDR1 and CDR2 (germline): SGHAT, FQNNGV.

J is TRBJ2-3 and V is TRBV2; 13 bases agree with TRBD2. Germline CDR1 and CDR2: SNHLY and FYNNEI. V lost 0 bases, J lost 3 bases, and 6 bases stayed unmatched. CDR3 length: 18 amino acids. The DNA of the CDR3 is TGTGCCAGCAGTGAAGCGTCACCGGGACTAGCGGGGACAGATACGCAGTATTTT. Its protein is CASSEASPGLAGTDTQYF. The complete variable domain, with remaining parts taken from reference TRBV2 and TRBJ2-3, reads EPEVTQTPSHQVTQMGQEVILRCVPISNHLYFYWYRQILGQKVEFLVSFYNNEISEKSEIFDDQFSVERPDGSNFTLKIRSTKLEDSAMYFCASSEASPGLAGTDTQYFGPGTRLTVL.

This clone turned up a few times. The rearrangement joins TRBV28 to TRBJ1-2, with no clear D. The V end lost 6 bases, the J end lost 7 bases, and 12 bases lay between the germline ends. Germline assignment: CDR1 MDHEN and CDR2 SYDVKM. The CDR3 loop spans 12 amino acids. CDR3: CASSLQFGGYTF. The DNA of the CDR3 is TGTGCCAGCAGCCTACAGTTCGGTGGCTACACCTTC.

As DNA, the CDR3 is TGTGCCAGCAGTTTATCAGCGGACAGCCCGGGGTATAGCAATCAGCCCCAGCATTTT. Its protein product is CASSLSADSPGYSNQPQHF. The chain combines TRBV27 with TRBJ1-5, with D possibly TRBD1 on 6 matching bases. Trimming stripped 0 bases from V and 0 bases from J, with 18 bases between. Germline V lookup: CDR1 MNHEY, CDR2 SMNVEV (reference sequence). This CDR3 has 19 amino acids.